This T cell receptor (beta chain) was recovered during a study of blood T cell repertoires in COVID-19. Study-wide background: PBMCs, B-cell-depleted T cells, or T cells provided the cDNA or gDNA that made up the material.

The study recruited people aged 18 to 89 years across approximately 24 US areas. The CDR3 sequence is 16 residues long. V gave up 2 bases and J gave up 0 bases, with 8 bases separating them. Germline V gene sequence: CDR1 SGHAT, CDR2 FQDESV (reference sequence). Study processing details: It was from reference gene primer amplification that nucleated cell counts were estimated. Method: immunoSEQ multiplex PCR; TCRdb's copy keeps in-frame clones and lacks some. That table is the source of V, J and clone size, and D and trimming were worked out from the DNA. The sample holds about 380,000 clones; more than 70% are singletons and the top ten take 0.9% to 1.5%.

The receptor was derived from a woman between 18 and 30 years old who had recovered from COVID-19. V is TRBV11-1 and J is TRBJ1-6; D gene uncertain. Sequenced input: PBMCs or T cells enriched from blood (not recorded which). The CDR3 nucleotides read TGTGCCAGCAGCTTATCCGCCAGCTCCTATAATTCACCCCTCCACTTT. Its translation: CASSLSASSYNSPLHF.